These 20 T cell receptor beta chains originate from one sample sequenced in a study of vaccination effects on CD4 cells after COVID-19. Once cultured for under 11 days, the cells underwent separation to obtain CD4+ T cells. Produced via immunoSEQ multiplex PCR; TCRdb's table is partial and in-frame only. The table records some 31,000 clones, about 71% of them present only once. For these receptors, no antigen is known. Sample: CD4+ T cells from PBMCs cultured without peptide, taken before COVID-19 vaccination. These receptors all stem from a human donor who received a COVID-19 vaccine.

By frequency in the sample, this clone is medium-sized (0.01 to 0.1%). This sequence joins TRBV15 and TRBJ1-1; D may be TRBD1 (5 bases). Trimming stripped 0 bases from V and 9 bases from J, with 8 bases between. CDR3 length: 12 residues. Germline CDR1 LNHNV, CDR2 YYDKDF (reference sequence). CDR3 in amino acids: CATSRDGGKAFF. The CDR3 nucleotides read TGTGCCACCAGCAGAGACGGGGGTAAAGCTTTCTTT. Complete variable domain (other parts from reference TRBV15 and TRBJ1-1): DAMVIQNPRYQVTQFGKPVTLSCSQTLNHNVMYWYQQKSSQAPKLLFHYYDKDFNNEADTPDNFQSRRPNTSFCFLDIRSPGLGDTAMYLCATSRDGGKAFFGQGTRLTVV.

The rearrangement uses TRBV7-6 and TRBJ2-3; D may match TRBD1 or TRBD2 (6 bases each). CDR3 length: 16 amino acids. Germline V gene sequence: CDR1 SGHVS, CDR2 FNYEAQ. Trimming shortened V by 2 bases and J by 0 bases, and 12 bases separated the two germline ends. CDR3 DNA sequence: TGTGCCAGCAGCTTACTCGGGGGCCCCAGCACAGATACGCAGTATTTT. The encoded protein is CASSLLGGPSTDTQYF.

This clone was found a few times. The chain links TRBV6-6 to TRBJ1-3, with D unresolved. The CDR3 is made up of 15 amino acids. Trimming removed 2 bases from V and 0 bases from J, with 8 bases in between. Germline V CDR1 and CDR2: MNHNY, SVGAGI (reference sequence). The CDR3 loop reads CASSYEWSSGNTIYF. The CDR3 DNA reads TGTGCCAGCAGTTACGAATGGAGCTCTGGAAACACCATATATTTT.

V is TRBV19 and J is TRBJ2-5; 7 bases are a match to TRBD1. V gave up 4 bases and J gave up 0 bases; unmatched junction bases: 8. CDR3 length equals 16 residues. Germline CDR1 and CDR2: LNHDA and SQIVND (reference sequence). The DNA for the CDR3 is TGTGCCAGTAGTACGGGACAGATAATAGACCAAGAGACCCAGTACTTC. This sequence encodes CASSTGQIIDQETQYF.

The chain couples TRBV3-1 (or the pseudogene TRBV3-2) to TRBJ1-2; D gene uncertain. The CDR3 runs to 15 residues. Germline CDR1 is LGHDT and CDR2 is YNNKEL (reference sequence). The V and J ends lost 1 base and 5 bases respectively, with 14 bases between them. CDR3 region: CASSQAREGLYGYTF. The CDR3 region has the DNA TGTGCCAGCAGCCAAGCGAGGGAGGGTCTTTATGGCTACACCTTC.

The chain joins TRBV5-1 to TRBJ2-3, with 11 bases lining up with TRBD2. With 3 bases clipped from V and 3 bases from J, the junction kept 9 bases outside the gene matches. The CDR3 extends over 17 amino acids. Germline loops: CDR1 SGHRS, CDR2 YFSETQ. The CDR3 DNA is TGCGCCAGCAGCTGGACCGTAGCGGGGGGGGGAACAGATACGCAGTATTTT. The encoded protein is CASSWTVAGGGTDTQYF.

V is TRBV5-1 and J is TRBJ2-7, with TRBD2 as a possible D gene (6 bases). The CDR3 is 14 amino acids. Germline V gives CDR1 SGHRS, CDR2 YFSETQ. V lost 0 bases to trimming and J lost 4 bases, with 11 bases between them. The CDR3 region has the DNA TGCGCCAGCAGCTTGGCCGGGAGTAAGTACGAGCAGTACTTC. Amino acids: CASSLAGSKYEQYF.

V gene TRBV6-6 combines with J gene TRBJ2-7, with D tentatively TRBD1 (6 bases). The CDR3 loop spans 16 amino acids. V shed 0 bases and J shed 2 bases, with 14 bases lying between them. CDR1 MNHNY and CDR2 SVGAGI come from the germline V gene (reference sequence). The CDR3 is CASSYSDSWGPYEQYF. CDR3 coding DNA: TGTGCCAGCAGTTACTCGGACAGCTGGGGTCCCTACGAGCAGTACTTC.

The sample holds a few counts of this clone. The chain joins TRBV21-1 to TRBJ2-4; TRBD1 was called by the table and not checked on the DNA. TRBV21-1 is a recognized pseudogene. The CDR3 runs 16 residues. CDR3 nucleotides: TGTGCCAGCAGCAACTGGGCAGGGGGCCCCAAAAACATTCAGTACTTC. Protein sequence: CASSNWAGGPKNIQYF.

This CDR3 is CASSLQRSTEAFF. The CDR3 coding sequence is TGTGCCAGCAGTTTACAGAGGAGCACTGAAGCTTTCTTT. The chain uses TRBV12-3 or TRBV12-4 and TRBJ1-1; no definite D call. The CDR3 is 13 amino acids. The ends were cut back, 2 bases at V and 4 bases at J, with 8 bases in the middle.

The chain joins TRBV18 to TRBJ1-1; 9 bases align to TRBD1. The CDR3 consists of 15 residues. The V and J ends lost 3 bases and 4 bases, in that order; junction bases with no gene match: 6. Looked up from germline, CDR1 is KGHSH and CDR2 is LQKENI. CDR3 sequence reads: CASSPGQGTGTEAFF. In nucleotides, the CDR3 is TGTGCCAGCTCACCGGGACAGGGAACGGGCACTGAAGCTTTCTTT.

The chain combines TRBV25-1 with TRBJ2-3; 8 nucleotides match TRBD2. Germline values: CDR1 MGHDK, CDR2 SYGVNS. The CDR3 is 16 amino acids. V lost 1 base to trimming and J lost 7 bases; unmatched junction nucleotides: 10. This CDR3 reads CASSEFGGRRRNTQYF. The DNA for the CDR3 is TGTGCCAGCAGTGAATTTGGCGGGAGGAGAAGAAATACGCAGTATTTT.

CDR3 region: CASSPSGRSSYNEQFF. CDR3 in DNA: TGTGCCAGCAGCCCTAGCGGGAGGAGCTCCTACAATGAGCAGTTCTTC. The chain is built from TRBV7-8 and TRBJ2-1, with 11 positions matching TRBD2. CDR1 and CDR2 (germline): SGHVS, FQNEAQ. V trimming: 5 bases; J trimming: 0 bases; junction bases outside the gene matches: 3. CDR3 length: 16 residues.

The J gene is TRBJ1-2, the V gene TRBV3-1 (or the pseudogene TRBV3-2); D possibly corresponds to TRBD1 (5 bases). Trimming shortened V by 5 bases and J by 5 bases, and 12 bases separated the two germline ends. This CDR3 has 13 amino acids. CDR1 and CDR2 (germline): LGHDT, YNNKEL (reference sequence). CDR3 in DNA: TGTGCCAGCAGCGAGGGACGGAAATATGGCTACACCTTC. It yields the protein CASSEGRKYGYTF.

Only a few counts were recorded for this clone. The CDR3 nucleotides are TGTGCCAGCAGCTTTGATAGTGAGCCCCAGCATTTT. As protein: CASSFDSEPQHF. The chain recombines TRBV7-2 with TRBJ1-5; D not resolved. This CDR3 is built from 12 residues. The V gene's germline CDR1 is SGHTA and CDR2 FQGNSA. With 3 bases removed from V and 8 bases from J, the gap between germline ends came to 8 bases.

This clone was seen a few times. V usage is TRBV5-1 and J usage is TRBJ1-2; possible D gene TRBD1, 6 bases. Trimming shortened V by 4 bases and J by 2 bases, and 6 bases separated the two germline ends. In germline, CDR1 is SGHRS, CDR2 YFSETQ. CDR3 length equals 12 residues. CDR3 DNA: TGCGCCAGCAGCGGACAGAACTATGGCTACACCTTC. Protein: CASSGQNYGYTF.

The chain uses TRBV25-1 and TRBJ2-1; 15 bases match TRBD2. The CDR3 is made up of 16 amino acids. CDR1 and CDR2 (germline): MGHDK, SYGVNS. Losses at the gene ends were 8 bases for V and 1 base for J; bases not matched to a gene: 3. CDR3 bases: TGTGCCAGCCTGGGGACTAGCGGGAGGTCCTACAATGAGCAGTTCTTC. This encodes CASLGTSGRSYNEQFF.

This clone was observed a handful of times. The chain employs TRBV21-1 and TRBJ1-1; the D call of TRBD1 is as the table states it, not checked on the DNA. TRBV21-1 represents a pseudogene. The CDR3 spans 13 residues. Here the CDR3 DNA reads TGTGCCAGCAGCAGACAGGACTACACTGAAGCTTTCTTT. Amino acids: CASSRQDYTEAFF.

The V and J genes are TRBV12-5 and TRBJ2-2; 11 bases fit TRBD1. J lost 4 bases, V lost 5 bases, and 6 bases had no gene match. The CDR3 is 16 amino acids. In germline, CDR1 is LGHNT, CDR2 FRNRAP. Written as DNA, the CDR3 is TGTGCTAGTGGTCCTGGACAGGGGGCCAGCACCGGGGAGCTGTTTTTT. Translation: CASGPGQGASTGELFF. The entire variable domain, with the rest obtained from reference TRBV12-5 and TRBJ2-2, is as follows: DARVTQTPRHKVTEMGQEVTMRCQPILGHNTVFWYRQTMMQGLELLAYFRNRAPLDDSGMPKDRFSAEMPDATLATLKIQPSEPRDSAVYFCASGPGQGASTGELFFGEGSRLTVL.

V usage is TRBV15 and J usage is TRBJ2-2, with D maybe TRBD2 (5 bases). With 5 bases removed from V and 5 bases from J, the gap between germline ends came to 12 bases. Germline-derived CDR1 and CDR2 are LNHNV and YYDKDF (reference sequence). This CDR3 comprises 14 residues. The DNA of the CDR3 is TGTGCCACCAGCCCGCTAGCCGTAACCGGGGAGCTGTTTTTT. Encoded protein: CATSPLAVTGELFF.